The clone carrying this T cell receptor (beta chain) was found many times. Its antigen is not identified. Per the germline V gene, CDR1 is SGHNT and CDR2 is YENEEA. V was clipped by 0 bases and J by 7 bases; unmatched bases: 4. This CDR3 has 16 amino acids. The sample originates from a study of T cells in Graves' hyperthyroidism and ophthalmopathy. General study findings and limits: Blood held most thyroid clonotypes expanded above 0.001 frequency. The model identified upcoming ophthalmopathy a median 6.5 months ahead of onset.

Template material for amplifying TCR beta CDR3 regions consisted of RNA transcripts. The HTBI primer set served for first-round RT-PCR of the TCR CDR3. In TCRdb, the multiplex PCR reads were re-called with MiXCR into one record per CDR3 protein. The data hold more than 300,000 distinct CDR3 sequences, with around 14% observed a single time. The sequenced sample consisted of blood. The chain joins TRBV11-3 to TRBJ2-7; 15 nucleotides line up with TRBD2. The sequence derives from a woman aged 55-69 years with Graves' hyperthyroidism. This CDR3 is CASSLEGGLAGGEQYF. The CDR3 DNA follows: TGTGCCAGCAGCTTAGAAGGGGGACTAGCGGGAGGTGAGCAGTACTTC.